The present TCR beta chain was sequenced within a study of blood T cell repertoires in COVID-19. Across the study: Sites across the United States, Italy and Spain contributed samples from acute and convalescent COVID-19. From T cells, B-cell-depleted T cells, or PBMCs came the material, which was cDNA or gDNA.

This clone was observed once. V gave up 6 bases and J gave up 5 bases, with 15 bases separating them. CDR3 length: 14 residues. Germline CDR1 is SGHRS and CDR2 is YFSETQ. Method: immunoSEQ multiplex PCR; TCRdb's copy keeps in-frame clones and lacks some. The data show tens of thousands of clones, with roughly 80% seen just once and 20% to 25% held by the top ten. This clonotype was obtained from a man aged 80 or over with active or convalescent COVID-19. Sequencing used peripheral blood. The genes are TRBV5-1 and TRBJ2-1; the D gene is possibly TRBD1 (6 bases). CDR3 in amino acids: CASKQGGGHNEQFF. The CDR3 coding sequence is TGCGCCAGCAAACAGGGTGGGGGACACAATGAGCAGTTCTTC.